These T cell receptor beta chains were read from a single sample in a study of T cell repertoires in cytomegalovirus infection. TCRdb reprocessed the reads via MiXCR and lists one record per CDR3 protein. Of 100,000 to 120,000 distinct CDR3 sequences listed, around 30% are singletons. Their antigens are not known. The source was CD8+ T cells from cultured PBMCs, collected from culture after CMV antigen stimulation. The origin of the receptors is a human donor in good health (CMV status not recorded). Some clones in this sample may be carry-over from other donors' samples. CDR3s include the opening cysteine and the closing phenylalanine or tryptophan. The D gene is left open where the match is weak.

d_call: .
cdr3_length: 13
v_call: TRBV24-1
cdr3_aa: CATRASGANVLTF

d_call: .
cdr3_length: 13
v_call: TRBV24-1
cdr3_aa: CATSGDRGDEQFF

d_call: .
cdr3_length: 15
v_call: TRBV4-1
cdr3_aa: CASSPQAERNQPQHF

d_call: .
cdr3_length: 17
v_call: TRBV24-1
cdr3_aa: CATSPSPTGRTGNTIYF

d_call: .
cdr3_length: 14
v_call: TRBV5-6
cdr3_aa: CASSWGTMSDIQYF

d_call: TRBD2
cdr3_length: 14
v_call: TRBV7-2
cdr3_aa: CASSLSGELYEQYF

d_call: TRBD2
cdr3_length: 13
v_call: TRBV7-9
cdr3_aa: CASSLGPGLALFF

d_call: .
cdr3_length: 11
v_call: TRBV7-9
cdr3_aa: CASSLGDTIYF

d_call: .
cdr3_length: 13
v_call: TRBV12-3/TRBV12-4
cdr3_aa: CASTLPSSYEQYF

d_call: .
cdr3_length: 15
v_call: TRBV19
cdr3_aa: CASSIKGGNPDTQYF

d_call: .
cdr3_length: 12
v_call: TRBV6-2/TRBV6-3
cdr3_aa: CASSYLNSPLHF

d_call: .
cdr3_length: 14
v_call: TRBV12-3/TRBV12-4
cdr3_aa: CASSLLGDDQPQHF

d_call: .
cdr3_length: 16
v_call: TRBV7-2
cdr3_aa: CASSLGNRYSNQPQHF

d_call: .
cdr3_length: 15
v_call: TRBV14
cdr3_aa: CASSQGTPRKEGYTF

d_call: .
cdr3_length: 15
v_call: TRBV6-1
cdr3_aa: CASAPQGTSYNEQFF

d_call: .
cdr3_length: 16
v_call: TRBV13
cdr3_aa: CASSLPYTGVNNEQFF

d_call: TRBD1
cdr3_length: 14
v_call: TRBV12-3/TRBV12-4
cdr3_aa: CASRTTGGGYGYTF

d_call: .
cdr3_length: 17
v_call: TRBV7-8
cdr3_aa: CASSFSSQDKGVYEQYF

d_call: .
cdr3_length: 14
v_call: TRBV7-6
cdr3_aa: CASSLGAVGDTQYF

d_call: .
cdr3_length: 14
v_call: TRBV19
cdr3_aa: CASSIGQMNTEAFF

d_call: TRBD1
cdr3_length: 15
v_call: TRBV5-4
cdr3_aa: CASSSDRGHYNEQFF

d_call: .
cdr3_length: 14
v_call: TRBV4-3
cdr3_aa: CASSQDPGTYEQYF

d_call: .
cdr3_length: 15
v_call: TRBV2
cdr3_aa: CASSRGRGLLYEQYF

d_call: TRBD1
cdr3_length: 14
v_call: TRBV6-1
cdr3_aa: CASSDGQGYNEQFF

d_call: TRBD1
cdr3_length: 18
v_call: TRBV28
cdr3_aa: CASSLSPYGQGGIYEQYF

d_call: TRBD2
cdr3_length: 17
v_call: TRBV4-1
cdr3_aa: CASSQAYLAGRGDTQYF

d_call: TRBD1
cdr3_length: 15
v_call: TRBV7-8
cdr3_aa: CASSRSGQEESPLHF

d_call: TRBD2
cdr3_length: 17
v_call: TRBV7-9
cdr3_aa: CASSLASAGGRYNEQFF

d_call: .
cdr3_length: 13
v_call: TRBV29-1
cdr3_aa: CSVGRGGNTEAFF

d_call: .
cdr3_length: 13
v_call: TRBV14
cdr3_aa: CASSQVGIGPRYF

d_call: .
cdr3_length: 14
v_call: TRBV6-2/TRBV6-3
cdr3_aa: CASSYLTGQETQYF